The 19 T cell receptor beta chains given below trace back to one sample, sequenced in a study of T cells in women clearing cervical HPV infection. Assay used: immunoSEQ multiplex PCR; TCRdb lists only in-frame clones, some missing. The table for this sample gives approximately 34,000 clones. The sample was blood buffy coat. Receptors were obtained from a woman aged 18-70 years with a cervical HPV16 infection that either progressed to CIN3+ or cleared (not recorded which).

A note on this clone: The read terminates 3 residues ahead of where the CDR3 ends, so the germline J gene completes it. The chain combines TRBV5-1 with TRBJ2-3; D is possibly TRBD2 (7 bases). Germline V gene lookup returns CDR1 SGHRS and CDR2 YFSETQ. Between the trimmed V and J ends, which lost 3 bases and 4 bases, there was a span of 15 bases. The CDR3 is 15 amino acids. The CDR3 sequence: CASSWGGQGSDTQYF. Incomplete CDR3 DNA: TGCGCCAGCAGCTGGGGGGGGCAGGGGTCAGATACG. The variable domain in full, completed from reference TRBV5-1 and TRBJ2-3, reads KAGVTQTPRYLIKTRGQQVTLSCSPISGHRSVSWYQQTPGQGLQFLFEYFSETQRNKGNFPGRFSGRQFSNSRSEMNVSTLELGDSALYLCASSWGGQGSDTQYFGPGTRLTVL.

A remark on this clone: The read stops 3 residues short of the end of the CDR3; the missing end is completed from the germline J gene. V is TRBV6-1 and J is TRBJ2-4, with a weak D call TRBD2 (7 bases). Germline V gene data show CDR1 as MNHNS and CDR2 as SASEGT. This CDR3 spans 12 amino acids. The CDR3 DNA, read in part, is TGTGCCAGCAGTGACGGGGGGCTTGGT. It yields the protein CASSDGGLG. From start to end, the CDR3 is CASSDGGLGQYF.

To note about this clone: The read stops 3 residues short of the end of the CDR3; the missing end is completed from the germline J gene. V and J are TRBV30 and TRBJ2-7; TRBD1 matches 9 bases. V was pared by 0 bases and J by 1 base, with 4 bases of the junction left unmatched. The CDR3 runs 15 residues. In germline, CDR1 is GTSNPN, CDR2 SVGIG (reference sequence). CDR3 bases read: TGTGCCTGGAGTGTACTCGGGACAGGGTCCTACGAG. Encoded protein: CAWSVLGTGSYE. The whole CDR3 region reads CAWSVLGTGSYEQYF.

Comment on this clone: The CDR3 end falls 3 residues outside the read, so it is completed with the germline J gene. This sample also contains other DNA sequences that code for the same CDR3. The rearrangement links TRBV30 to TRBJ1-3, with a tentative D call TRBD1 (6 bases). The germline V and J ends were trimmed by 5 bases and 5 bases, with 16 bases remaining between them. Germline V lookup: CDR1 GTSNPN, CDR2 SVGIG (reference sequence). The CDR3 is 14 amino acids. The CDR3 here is CAWQTGTARNTIYF. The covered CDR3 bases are TGTGCCTGGCAAACAGGGACCGCTAGAAACACC.

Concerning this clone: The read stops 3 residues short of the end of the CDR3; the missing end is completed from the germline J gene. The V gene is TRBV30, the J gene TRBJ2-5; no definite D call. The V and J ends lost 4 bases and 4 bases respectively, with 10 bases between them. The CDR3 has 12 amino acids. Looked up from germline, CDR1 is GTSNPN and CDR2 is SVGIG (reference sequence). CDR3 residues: CAWIQGSETQYF. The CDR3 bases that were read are TGTGCCTGGATACAAGGGTCAGAGACC.

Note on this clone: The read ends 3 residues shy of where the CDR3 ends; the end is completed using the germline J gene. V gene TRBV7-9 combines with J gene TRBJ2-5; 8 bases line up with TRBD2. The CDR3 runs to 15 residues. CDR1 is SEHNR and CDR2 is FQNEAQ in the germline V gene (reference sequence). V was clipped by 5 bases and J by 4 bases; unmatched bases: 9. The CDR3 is CASSLPGLAGETQYF. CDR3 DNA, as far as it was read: TGTGCCAGCAGCCTCCCGGGGCTAGCGGGAGAGACC.

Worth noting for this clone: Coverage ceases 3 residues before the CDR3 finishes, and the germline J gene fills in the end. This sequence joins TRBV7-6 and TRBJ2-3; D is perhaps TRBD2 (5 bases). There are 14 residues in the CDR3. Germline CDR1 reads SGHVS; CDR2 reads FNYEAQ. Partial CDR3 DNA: TGTGCCAGCAGCCCTATGGACTTTCAAGAGACG. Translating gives CASSPMDFQET. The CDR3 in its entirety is CASSPMDFQETQYF.

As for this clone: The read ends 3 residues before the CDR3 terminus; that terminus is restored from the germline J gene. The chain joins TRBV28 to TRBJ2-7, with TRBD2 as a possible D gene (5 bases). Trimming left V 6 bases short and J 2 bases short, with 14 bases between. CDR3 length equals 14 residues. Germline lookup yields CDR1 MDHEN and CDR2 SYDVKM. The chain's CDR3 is CASRVPRTPYEQYF. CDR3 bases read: TGTGCCAGCAGGGTGCCAAGGACTCCCTACGAG.

The sequenced CDR3 bases are TGCGCCAGCCGCCTTCTTACGGGGAACACCGGGGAG. Encoded protein: CASRLLTGNTGE. The whole CDR3 reads CASRLLTGNTGELFF. The chain has TRBV5-1 and TRBJ2-2; D gene uncertain. The DNA ends 3 residues before the CDR3 does, and the rest of the CDR3 is filled in from the germline J gene. The CDR3 spans 15 residues. Germline CDR1 reads SGHRS; CDR2 reads YFSETQ. With 7 bases removed from V and 1 base from J, the gap between germline ends came to 14 bases.

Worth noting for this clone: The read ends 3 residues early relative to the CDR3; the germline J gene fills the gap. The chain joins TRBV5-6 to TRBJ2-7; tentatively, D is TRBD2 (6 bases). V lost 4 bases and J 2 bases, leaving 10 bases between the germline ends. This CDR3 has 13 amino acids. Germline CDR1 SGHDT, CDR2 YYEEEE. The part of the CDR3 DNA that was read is TGTGCCAGCAGCCTCGGGGGTCCCTACGAG. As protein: CASSLGGPYE. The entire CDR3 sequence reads CASSLGGPYEQYF.

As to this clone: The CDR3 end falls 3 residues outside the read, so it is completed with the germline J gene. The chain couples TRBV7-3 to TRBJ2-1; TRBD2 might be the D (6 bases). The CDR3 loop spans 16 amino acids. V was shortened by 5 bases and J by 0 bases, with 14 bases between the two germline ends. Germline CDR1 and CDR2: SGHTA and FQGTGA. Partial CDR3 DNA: TGTGCCAGCAGCCCGACGTCGGGGGACTCCTACAATGAG. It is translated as CASSPTSGDSYNE. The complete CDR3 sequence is CASSPTSGDSYNEQFF.

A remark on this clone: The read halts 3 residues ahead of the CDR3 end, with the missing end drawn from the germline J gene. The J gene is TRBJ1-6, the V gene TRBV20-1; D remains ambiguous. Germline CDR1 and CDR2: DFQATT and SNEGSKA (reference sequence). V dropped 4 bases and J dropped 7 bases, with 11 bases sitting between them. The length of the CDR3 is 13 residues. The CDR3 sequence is CSATSDGNSPLHF. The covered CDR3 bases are TGCAGTGCTACCTCAGATGGCAATTCACCC.

The covered CDR3 bases are TGTGCCAGCAGCTTAGAATTGGCCTCTGGC. This gives the protein CASSLELASG. The full CDR3 protein reads CASSLELASGYTF. The rearrangement uses TRBV7-9 and TRBJ1-2; no clear D. Read coverage stops 3 residues before the CDR3 terminus; the germline J gene supplies the remainder. Germline V gene lookup returns CDR1 SEHNR and CDR2 FQNEAQ (reference sequence). The CDR3 length is 13 residues. Trimming took off 1 base at V and 7 bases at J, with 10 bases between the two ends.

The CDR3 DNA, read in part, is TGCAGTGCTAGTCCTCAGGGGCCACCTTACAATGAG. This encodes CSASPQGPPYNE. The whole CDR3 protein is CSASPQGPPYNEQFF. The chain recombines TRBV20-1 with TRBJ2-1; weak D call: TRBD1 (6 bases). The read finishes 3 residues shy of the CDR3 end, and the germline J gene is used to complete it. This CDR3 is 15 amino acids long. V lost 3 bases and J 4 bases, leaving 16 bases between the germline ends. The germline V gene encodes CDR1 DFQATT and CDR2 SNEGSKA (reference sequence).

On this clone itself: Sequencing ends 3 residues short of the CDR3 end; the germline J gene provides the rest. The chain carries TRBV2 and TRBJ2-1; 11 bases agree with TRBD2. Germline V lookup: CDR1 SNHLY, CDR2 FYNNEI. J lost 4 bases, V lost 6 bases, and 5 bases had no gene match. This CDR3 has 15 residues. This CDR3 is CASRGPSGGYNEQFF. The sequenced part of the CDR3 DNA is TGTGCCAGCAGAGGCCCTAGCGGGGGGTACAATGAG.

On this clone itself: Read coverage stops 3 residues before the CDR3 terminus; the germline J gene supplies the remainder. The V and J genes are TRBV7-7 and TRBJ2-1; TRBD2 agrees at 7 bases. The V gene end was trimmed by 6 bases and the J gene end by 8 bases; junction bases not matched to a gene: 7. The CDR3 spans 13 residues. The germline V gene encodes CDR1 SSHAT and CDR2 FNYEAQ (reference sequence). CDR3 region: CASSPISGYEQFF. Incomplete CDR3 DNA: TGTGCCAGCAGTCCGATTAGCGGGTATGAG. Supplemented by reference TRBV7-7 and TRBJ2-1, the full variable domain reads GAGVSQSPRYKVTKRGQDVTLRCDPISSHATLYWYQQALGQGPEFLTYFNYEAQPDKSGLPSDRFSAERPEGSISTLTIQRTEQRDSAMYRCASSPISGYEQFFGPGTRLTVL.

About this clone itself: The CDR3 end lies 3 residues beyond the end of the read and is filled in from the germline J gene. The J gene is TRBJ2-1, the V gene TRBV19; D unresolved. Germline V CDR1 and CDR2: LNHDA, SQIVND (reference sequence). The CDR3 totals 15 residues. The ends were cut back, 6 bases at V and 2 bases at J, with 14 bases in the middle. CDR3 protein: CASSVREAPYNEQFF. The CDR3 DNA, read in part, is TGTGCCAGTAGCGTGCGTGAAGCCCCCTACAATGAG.

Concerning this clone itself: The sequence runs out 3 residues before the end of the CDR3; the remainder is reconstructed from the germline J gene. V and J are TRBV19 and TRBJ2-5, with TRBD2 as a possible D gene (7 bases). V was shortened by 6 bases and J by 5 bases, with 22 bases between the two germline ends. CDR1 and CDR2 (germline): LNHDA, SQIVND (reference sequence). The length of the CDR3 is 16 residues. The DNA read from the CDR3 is TGTGCCAGTAGGTCCCCACCTAGCGGAGGGGGGGAGACC. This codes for CASRSPPSGGGET. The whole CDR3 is CASRSPPSGGGETQYF.

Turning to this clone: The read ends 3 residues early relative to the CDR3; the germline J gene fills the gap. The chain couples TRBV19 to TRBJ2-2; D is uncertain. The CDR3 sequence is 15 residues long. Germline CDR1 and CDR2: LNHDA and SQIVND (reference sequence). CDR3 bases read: TGTGCCAGTAGTATAAAAGCGAGGAGTAATTCACCG. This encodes CASSIKARSNSP. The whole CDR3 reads CASSIKARSNSPLFF. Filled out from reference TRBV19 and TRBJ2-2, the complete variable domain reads DGGITQSPKYLFRKEGQNVTLSCEQNLNHDAMYWYRQDPGQGLRLIYYSQIVNDFQKGDIAEGYSVSREKKESFPLTVTSAQKNPTAFYLCASSIKARSNSPLFFGEGSRLTVL.